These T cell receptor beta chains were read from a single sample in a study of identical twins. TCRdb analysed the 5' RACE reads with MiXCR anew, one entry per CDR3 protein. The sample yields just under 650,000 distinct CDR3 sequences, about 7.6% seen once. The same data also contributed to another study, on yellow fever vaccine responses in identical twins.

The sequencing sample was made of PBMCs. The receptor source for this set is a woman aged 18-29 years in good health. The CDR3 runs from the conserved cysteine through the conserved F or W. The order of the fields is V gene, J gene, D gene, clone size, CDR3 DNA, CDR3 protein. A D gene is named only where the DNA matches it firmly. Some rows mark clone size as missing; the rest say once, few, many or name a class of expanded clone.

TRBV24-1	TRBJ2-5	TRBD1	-	TGTGCCACCAACCCGACAGGGGTTGAGACCCAGTACTTC	CATNPTGVETQYF
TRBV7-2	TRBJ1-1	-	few	TGTGCCAGCAGCCGCCAACCGGGACACAACACTGAAGCTTTCTTT	CASSRQPGHNTEAFF
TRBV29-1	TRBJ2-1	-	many	TGCAGCGTTGGGGGGATGGGTAGCGTAATCTACAATGAGCAGTTCTTC	CSVGGMGSVIYNEQFF
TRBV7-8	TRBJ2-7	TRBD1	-	TGTGCCAGCAGCTTAGGTGGCGGGACAGGGGGTCGAGGGGAGCAGTACTTC	CASSLGGGTGGRGEQYF
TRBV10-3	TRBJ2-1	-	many	TGTGCCATCAGCAGGGATGGTGAGCAGTTCTTC	CAISRDGEQFF
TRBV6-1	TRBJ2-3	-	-	TGTGCCAGCAGAGAAAATCCCACAGATACGCAGTATTTT	CASRENPTDTQYF
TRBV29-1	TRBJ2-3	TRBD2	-	TGCAGCGTGAAGAAGGGACTAGCGGGAGCAGATACGCAGTATTTT	CSVKKGLAGADTQYF
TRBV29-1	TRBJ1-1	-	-	TGCAGCGTTGAAGTACGATCCGTGGGGAACACTGAAGCTTTCTTT	CSVEVRSVGNTEAFF
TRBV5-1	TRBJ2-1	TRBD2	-	TGCGCCAGCAGCGCGGGACTAGCGGGAGTCCACAGGGAGCAGTTCTTC	CASSAGLAGVHREQFF
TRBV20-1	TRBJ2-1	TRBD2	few	TGCAGTGCTAGACGGGGACTAGCGGTATACAATGAGCAGTTCTTC	CSARRGLAVYNEQFF